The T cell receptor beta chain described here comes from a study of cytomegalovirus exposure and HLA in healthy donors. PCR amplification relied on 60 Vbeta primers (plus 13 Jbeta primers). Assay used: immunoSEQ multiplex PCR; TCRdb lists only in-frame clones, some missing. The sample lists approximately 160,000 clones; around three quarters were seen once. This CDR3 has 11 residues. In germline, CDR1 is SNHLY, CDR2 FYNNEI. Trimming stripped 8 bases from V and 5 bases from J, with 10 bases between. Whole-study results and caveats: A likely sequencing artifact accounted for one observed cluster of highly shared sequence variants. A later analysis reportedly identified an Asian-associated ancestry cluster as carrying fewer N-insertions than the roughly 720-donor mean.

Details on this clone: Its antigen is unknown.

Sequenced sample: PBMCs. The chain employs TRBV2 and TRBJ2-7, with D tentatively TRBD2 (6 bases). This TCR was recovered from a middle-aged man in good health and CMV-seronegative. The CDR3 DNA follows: TGTGCCAGCCAAACGGGGGACGAGCAGTACTTC. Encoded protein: CASQTGDEQYF.